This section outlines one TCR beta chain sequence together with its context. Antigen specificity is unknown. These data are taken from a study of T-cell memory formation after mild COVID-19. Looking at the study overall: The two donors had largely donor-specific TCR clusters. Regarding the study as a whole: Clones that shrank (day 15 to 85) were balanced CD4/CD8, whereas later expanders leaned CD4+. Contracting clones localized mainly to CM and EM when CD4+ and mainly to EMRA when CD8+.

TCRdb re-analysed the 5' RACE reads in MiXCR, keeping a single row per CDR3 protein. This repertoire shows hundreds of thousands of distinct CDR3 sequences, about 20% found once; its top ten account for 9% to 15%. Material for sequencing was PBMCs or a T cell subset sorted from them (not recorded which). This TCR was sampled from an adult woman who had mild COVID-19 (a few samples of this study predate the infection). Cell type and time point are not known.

The CDR3 DNA reads as TGCGCCAGCAGCCAAGGGGGACAGGGGAGTTATGAAGCTTTCTTT. Translation gives CASSQGGQGSYEAFF. This chain connects TRBV4-1 to TRBJ1-1; 10 positions agree with TRBD1. CDR1 and CDR2 from the germline V gene are MGHRA and YSYEKL. Losses at the gene ends were 1 base for V and 7 bases for J; bases not matched to a gene: 6. The CDR3 contains 15 residues.